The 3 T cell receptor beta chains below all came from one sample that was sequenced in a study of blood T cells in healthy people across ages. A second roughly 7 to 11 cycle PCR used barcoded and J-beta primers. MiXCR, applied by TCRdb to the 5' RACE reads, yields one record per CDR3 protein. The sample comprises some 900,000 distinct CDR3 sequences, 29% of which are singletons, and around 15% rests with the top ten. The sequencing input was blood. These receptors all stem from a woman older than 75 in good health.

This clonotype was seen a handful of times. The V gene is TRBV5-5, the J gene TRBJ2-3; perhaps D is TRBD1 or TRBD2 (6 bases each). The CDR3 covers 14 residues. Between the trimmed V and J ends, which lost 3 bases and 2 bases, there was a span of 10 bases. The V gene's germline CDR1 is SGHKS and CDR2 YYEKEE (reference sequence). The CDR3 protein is CASSSGDFTDTQYF. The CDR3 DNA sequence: TGTGCCAGCAGCTCAGGGGACTTCACAGATACGCAGTATTTT. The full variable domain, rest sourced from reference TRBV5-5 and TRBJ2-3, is DAGVTQSPTHLIKTRGQQVTLRCSPISGHKSVSWYQQVLGQGPQFIFQYYEKEERGRGNFPDRFSARQFPNYSSELNVNALLLGDSALYLCASSSGDFTDTQYFGPGTRLTVL.

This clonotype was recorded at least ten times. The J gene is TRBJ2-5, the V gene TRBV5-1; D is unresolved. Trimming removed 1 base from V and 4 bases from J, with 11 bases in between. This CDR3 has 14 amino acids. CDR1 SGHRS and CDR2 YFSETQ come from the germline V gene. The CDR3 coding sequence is TGCGCCAGCAGCTTGTCGGGCCAGGCAGAGACCCAGTACTTC. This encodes CASSLSGQAETQYF.

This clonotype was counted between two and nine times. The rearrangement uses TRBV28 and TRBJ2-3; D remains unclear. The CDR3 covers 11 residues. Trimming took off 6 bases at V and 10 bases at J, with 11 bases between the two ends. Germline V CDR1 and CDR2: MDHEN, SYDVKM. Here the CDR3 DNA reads TGTGCCAGCAGCTCAATACATTCGCAGTATTTT. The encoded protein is CASSSIHSQYF.